This entry concerns a single T cell receptor beta chain. The protocol was immunoSEQ multiplex PCR, while the TCRdb copy is restricted to in-frame clones and leaves out a portion. The table has tens of thousands of clones, roughly three quarters seen once. This specimen comes from a study of OX40 agonist ivuxolimab in advanced cancers. Collection of blood occurred at baseline, at cycle 4 day 1, and at cycle 7 day 1. V was trimmed by 6 bases and J by 0 bases, leaving 8 bases between them. From germline, CDR1 is KGHSH and CDR2 LQKENI. This CDR3 region has 13 residues. The genes are TRBV18 and TRBJ1-1; D unclear. Sequencing was performed on CD4+ or CD8+ T cells sorted from blood, taken in a trial of the OX40 agonist ivuxolimab. This TCR was recovered from an adult with an advanced solid tumor such as melanoma, head and neck, liver or kidney cancer. The CDR3 nucleotides read TGTGCCAGCTCTCCAAATATGAACACTGAAGCTTTCTTT. As protein: CASSPNMNTEAFF.